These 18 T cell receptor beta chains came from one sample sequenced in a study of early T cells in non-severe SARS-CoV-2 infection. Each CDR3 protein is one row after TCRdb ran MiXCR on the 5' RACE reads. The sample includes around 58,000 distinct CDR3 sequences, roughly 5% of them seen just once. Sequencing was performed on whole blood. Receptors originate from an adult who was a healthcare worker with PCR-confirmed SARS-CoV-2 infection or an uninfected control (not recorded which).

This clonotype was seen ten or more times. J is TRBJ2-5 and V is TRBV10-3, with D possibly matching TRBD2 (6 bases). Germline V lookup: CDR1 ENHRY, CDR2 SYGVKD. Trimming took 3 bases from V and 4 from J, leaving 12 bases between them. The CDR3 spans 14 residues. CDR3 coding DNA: TGTGCCATCAGTGAAATGGAGGGGACAGAGACCCAGTACTTC. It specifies CAISEMEGTETQYF.

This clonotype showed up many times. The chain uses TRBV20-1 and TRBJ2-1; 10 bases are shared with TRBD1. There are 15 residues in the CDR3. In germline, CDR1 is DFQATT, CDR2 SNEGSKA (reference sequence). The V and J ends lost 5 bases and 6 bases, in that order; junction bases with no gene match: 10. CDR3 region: CSASDRGLYINEQFF. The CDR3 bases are TGCAGTGCTTCCGACAGGGGGCTATATATCAATGAGCAGTTCTTC.

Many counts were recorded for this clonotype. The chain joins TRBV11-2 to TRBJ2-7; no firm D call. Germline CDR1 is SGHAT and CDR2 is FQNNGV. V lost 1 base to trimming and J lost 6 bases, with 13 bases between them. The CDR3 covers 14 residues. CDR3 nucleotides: TGTGCCAGCAGCTTAGCGTTCGGCAGTGGCGAGCAGTACTTC. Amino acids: CASSLAFGSGEQYF.

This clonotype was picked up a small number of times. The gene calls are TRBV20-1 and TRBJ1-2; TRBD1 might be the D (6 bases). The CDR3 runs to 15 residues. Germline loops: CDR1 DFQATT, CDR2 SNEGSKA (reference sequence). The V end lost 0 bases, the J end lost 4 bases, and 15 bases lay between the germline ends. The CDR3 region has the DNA TGCAGTGCTAGAGATCCTTGGGGACAATCCTATGGCTACACCTTC. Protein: CSARDPWGQSYGYTF.

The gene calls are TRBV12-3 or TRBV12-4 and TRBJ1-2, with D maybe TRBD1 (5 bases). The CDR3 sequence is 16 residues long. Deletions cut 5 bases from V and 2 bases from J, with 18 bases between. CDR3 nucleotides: TGTGCCAGCAGTCGTGAGATTGGACATATCAACTATGGCTACACCTTC. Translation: CASSREIGHINYGYTF.

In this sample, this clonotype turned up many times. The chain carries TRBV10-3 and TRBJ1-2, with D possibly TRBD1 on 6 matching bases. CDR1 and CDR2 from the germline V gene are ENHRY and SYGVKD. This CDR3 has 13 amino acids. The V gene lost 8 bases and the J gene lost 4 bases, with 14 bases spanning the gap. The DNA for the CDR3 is TGTGCCATCTTGGCAGGGGACGGCTATGGCTACACCTTC. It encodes CAILAGDGYGYTF.

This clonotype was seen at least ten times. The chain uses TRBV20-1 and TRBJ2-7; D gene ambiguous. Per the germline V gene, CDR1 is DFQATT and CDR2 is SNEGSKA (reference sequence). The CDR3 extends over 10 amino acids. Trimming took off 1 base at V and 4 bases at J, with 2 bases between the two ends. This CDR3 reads CSARGYEQYF. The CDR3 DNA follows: TGCAGTGCTAGAGGGTACGAGCAGTACTTC.

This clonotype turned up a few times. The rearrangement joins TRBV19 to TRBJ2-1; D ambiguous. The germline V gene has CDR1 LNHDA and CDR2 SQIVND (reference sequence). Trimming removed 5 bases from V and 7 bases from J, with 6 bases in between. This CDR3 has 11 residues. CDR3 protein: CASSVRNEQFF. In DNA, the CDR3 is TGTGCCAGTAGTGTTAGAAATGAGCAGTTCTTC.

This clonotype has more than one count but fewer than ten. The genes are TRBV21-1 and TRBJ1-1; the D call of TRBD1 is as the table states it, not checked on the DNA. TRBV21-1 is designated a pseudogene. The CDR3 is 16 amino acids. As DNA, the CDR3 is TGTGCCAGCAGCTCCAGGTTACCGGGAAGGAACACTGAAGCTTTCTTT. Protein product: CASSSRLPGRNTEAFF.

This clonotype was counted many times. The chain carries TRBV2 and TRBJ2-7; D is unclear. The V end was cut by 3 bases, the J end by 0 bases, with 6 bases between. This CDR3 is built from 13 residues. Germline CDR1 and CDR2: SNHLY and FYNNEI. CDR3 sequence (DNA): TGTGCCAGCAGTGACGACACCTCCTACGAGCAGTACTTC. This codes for CASSDDTSYEQYF.

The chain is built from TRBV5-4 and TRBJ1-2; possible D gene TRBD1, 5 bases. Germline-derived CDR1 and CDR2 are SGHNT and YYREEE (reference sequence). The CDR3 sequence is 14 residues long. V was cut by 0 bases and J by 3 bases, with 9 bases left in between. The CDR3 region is CASSLGGPDYGYTF. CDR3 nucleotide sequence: TGTGCCAGCAGCTTGGGGGGACCGGACTATGGCTACACCTTC.

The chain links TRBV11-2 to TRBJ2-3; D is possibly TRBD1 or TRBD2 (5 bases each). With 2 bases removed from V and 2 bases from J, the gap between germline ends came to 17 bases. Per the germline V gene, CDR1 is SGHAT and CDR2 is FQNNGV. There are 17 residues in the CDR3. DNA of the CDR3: TGTGCCAGCAGCTTACGCGCAGGGCCCGGGGTCACAGATACGCAGTATTTT. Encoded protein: CASSLRAGPGVTDTQYF.

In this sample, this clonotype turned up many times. CDR3 in amino acids: CASSFISRIYGYTF. The CDR3 nucleotides are TGTGCCAGCAGTTTTATATCACGGATCTATGGCTACACCTTC. The V gene is TRBV12-3 or TRBV12-4, the J gene TRBJ1-2; the D is unclear. V shed 3 bases and J shed 4 bases, with 12 bases lying between them. The CDR3 totals 14 residues.

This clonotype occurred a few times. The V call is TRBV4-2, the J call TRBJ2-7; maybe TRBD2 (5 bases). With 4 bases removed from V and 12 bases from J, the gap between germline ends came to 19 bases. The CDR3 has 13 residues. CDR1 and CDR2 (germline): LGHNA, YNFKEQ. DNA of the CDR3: TGTGCCAGCAGCCCACAAGGACTGACGGTCCGGTACTTC. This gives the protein CASSPQGLTVRYF.

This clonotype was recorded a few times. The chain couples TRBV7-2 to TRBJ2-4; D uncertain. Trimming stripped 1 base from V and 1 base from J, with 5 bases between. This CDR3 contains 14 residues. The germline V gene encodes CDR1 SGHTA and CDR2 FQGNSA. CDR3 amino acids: CASSLEVAKNIQYF. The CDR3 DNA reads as TGTGCCAGCAGCTTAGAGGTTGCCAAAAACATTCAGTACTTC. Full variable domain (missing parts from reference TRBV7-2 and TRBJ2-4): GAGVSQSPSNKVTEKGKDVELRCDPISGHTALYWYRQSLGQGLEFLIYFQGNSAPDKSGLPSDRFSAERTGGSVSTLTIQRTQQEDSAVYLCASSLEVAKNIQYFGAGTRLSVL.

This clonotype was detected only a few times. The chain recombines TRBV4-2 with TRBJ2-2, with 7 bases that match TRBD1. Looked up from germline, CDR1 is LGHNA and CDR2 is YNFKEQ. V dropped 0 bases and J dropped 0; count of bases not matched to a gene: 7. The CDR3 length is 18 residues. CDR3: CASSQDRGTVTNTGELFF. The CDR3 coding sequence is TGTGCCAGCAGCCAAGATAGGGGGACAGTGACGAACACCGGGGAGCTGTTTTTT.

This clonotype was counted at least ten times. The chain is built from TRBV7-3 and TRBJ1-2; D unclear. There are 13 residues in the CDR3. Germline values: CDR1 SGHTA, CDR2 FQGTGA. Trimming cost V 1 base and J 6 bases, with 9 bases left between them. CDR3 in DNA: TGTGCCAGCAGCTTAAATAGTGGCGATGGCTACACCTTC. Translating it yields CASSLNSGDGYTF.

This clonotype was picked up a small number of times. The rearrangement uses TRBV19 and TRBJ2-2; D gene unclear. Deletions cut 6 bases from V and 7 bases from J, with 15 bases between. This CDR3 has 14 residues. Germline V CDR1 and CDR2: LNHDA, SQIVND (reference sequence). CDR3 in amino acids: CASSDWSVGGELFF. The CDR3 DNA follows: TGTGCCAGTAGCGACTGGTCCGTCGGCGGGGAGCTGTTTTTT.